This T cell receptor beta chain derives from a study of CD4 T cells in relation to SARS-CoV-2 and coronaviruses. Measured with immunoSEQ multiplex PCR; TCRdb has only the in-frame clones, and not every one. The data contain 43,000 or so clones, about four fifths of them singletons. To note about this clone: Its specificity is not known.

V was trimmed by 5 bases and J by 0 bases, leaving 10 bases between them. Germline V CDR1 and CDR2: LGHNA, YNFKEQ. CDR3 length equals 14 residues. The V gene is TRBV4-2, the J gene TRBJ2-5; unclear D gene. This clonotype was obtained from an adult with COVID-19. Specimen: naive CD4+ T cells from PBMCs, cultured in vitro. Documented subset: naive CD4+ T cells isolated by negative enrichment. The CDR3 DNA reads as TGTGCCAGCAGCTCAAACGACAACCAAGAGACCCAGTACTTC. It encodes CASSSNDNQETQYF.